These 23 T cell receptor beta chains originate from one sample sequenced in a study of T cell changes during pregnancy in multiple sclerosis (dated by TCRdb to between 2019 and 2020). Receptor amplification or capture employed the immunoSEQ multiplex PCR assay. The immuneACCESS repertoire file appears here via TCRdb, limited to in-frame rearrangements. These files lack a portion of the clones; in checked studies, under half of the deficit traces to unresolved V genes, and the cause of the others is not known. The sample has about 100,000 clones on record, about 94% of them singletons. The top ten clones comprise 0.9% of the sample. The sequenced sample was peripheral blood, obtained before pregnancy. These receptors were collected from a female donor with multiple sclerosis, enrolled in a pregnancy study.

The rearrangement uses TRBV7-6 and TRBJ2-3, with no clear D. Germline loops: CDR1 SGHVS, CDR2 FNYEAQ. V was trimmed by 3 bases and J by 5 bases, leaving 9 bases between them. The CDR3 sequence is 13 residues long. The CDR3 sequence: CASSLGGEDTQYF. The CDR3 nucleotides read TGTGCCAGCAGCTTGGGTGGAGAAGATACGCAGTATTTT.

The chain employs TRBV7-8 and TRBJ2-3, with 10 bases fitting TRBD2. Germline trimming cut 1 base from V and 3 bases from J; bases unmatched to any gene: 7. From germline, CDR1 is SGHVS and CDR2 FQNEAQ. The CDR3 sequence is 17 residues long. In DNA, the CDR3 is TGTGCCAGCAGCTTAGGGGCTAGCGGGAGTCGGACAGATACGCAGTATTTT. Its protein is CASSLGASGSRTDTQYF.

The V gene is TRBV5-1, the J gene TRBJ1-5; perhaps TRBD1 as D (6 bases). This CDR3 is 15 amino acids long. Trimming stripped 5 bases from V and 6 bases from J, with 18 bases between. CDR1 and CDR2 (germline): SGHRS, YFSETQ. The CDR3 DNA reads TGCGCCAGCAGACCTGGGGCAGGGGAAGGTCAGCCCCAGCATTTT. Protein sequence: CASRPGAGEGQPQHF.

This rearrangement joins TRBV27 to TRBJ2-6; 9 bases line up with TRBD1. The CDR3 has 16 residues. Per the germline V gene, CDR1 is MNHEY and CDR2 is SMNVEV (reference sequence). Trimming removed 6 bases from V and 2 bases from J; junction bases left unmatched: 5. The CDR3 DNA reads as TGTGCCAGCAGATTTGGACAGGGGACTGGGGCCAACGTCCTGACTTTC. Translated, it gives CASRFGQGTGANVLTF. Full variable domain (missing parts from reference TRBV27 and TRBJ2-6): EAQVTQNPRYLITVTGKKLTVTCSQNMNHEYMSWYRQDPGLGLRQIYYSMNVEVTDKGDVPEGYKVSRKEKRNFPLILESPSPNQTSLYFCASRFGQGTGANVLTFGAGSRLTVL.

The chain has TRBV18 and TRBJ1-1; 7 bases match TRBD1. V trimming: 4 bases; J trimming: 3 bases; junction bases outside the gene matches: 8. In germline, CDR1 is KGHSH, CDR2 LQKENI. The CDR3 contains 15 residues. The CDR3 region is CASSLKTGMYTEAFF. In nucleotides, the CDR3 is TGTGCCAGCTCACTCAAGACAGGGATGTACACTGAAGCTTTCTTT. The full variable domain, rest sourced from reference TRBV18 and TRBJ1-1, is NAGVMQNPRHLVRRRGQEARLRCSPMKGHSHVYWYRQLPEEGLKFMVYLQKENIIDESGMPKERFSAEFPKEGPSILRIQQVVRGDSAAYFCASSLKTGMYTEAFFGQGTRLTVV.

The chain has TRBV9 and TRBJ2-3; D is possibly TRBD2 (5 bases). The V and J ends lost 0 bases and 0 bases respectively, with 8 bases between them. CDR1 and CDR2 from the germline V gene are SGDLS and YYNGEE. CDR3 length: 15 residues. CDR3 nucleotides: TGTGCCAGCAGCGTAGGAAGCGGTAGCACAGATACGCAGTATTTT. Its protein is CASSVGSGSTDTQYF.

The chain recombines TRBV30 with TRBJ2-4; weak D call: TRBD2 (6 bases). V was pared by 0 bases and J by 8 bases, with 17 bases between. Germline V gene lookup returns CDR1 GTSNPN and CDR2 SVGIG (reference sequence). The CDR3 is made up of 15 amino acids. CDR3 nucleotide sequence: TGTGCCTGGAGTGTGTACGGGAGCCGGGGAGACATTCAGTACTTC. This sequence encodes CAWSVYGSRGDIQYF.

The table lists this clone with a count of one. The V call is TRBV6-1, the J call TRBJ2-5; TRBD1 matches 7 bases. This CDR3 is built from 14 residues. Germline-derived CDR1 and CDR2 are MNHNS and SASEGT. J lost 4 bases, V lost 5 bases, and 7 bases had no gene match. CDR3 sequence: CASSRQGRGETQYF. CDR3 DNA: TGTGCCAGCAGTCGACAGGGAAGAGGAGAGACCCAGTACTTC.

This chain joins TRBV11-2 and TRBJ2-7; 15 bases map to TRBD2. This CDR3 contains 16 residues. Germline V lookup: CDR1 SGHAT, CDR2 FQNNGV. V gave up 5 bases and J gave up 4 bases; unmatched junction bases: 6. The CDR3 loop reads CASSRGLAGGGYEQYF. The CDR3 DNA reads TGTGCCAGCAGCCGGGGACTAGCGGGAGGAGGGTACGAGCAGTACTTC.

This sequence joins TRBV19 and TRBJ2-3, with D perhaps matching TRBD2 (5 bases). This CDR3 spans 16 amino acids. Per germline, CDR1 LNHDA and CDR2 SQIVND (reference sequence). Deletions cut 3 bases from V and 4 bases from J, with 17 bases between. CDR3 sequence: CASSIKGQPGADTQYF. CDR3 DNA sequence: TGTGCCAGTAGTATTAAGGGCCAGCCCGGGGCAGATACGCAGTATTTT.

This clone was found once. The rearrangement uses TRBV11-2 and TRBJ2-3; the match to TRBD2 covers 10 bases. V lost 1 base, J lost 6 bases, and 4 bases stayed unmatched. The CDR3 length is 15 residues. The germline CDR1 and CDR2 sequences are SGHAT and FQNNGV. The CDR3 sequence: CASSLGLAGVDTQYF. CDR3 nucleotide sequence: TGTGCCAGCAGCTTAGGCCTAGCGGGAGTGGATACGCAGTATTTT.

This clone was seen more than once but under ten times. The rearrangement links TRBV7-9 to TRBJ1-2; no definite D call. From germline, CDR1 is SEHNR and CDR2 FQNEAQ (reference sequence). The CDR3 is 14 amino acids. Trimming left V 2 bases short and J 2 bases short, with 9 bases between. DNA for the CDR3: TGTGCCAGCAGCTTATTCACAGAGAACTATGGCTACACCTTC. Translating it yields CASSLFTENYGYTF.

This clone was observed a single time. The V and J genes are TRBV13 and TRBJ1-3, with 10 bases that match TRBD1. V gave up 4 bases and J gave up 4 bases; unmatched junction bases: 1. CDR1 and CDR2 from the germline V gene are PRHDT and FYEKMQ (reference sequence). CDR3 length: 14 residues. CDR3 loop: CASSSDRGGNTIYF. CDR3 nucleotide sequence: TGTGCCAGCAGCTCGGACAGGGGGGGAAACACCATATATTTT.

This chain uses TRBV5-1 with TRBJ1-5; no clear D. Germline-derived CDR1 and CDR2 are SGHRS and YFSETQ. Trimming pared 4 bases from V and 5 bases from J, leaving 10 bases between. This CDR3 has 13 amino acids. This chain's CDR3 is CASSPTSDQPQHF. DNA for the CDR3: TGCGCCAGCAGCCCCACGTCGGATCAGCCCCAGCATTTT. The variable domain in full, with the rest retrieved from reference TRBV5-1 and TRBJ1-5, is KAGVTQTPRYLIKTRGQQVTLSCSPISGHRSVSWYQQTPGQGLQFLFEYFSETQRNKGNFPGRFSGRQFSNSRSEMNVSTLELGDSALYLCASSPTSDQPQHFGDGTRLSIL.

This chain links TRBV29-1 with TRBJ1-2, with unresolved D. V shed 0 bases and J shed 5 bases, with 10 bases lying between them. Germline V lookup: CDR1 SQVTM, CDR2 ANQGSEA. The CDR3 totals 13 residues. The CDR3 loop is CSVEDGLLYGYTF. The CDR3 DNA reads TGCAGCGTTGAAGACGGACTACTGTATGGCTACACCTTC.

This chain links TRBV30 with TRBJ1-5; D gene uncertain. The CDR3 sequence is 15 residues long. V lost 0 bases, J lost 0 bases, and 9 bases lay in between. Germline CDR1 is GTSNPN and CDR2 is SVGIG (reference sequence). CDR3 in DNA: TGTGCCTGGAGTGTGGTCCACTATAGCAATCAGCCCCAGCATTTT. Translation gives CAWSVVHYSNQPQHF.

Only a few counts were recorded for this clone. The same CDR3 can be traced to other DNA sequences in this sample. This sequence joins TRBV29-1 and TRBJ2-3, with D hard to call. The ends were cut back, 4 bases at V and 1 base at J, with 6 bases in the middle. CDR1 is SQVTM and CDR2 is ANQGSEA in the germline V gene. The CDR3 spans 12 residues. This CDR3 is CSVGQGTDTQYF. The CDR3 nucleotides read TGCAGCGTTGGGCAGGGCACAGATACGCAGTATTTT.

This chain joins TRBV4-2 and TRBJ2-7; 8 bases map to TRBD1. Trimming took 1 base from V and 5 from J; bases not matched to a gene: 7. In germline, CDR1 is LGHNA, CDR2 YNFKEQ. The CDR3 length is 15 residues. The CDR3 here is CASSQAWTGSDEQYF. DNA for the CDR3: TGTGCCAGCAGCCAAGCATGGACAGGGTCGGACGAGCAGTACTTC.

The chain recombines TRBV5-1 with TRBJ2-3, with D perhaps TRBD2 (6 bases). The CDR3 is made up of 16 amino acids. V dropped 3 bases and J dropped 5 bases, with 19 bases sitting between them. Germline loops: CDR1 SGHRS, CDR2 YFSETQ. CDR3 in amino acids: CASSWPSGGGKDTQYF. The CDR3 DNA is TGCGCCAGCAGCTGGCCATCCGGAGGCGGGAAAGATACGCAGTATTTT.

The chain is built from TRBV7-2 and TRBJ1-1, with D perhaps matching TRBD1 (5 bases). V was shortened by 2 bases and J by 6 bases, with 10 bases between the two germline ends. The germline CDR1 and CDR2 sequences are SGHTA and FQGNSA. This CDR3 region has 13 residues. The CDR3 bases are TGTGCCAGCAGCTTAAGACAGATATCTGAAGCTTTCTTT. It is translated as CASSLRQISEAFF.

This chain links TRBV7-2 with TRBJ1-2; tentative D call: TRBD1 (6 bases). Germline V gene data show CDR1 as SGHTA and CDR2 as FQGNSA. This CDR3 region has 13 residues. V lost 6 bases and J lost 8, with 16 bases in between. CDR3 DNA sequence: TGTGCCAGCAGACCGACAGGAATTCGGGGCTACACCTTC. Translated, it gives CASRPTGIRGYTF.

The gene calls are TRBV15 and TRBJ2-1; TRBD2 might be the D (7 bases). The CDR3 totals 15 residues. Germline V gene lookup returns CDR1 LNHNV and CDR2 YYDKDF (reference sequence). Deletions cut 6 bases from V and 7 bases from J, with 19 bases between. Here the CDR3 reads CATRRGEGVGNEQFF. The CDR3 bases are TGTGCCACCAGAAGGGGGGAGGGAGTGGGGAATGAGCAGTTCTTC.

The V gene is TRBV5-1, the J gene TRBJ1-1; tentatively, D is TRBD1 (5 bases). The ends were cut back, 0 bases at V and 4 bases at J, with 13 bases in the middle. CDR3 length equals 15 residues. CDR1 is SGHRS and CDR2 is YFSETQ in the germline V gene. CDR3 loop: CASSLGPGGSTEAFF. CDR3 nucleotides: TGCGCCAGCAGCTTGGGCCCTGGGGGGAGCACTGAAGCTTTCTTT.